This TCR beta chain was recovered during a study of CD8+CD57+ T cells in acquired aplastic anemia. A single count supports this clonotype. What it recognizes is unknown. Profiles of TCR beta VDJ and CDR3 were generated from a genomic DNA template. TCRdb processed the reads anew with MiXCR; each CDR3 protein has one entry. This sample carries almost 20,000 distinct CDR3 sequences, around 40% of them seen once, and the ten largest clones take about 90%. Study observations and caveats: When set against total CD4+ and CD8+ pools, CD8+CD57+ cells in patients had lower diversity.

An expansion of CD8+CD57+ cells by flow cytometry had been shown in patients chosen for sequencing. All participating patients were living with severe acquired aplastic anemia. Sequencing was performed on CD8+CD57+ T cells sorted from PBMCs. Subset here: bead-enriched CD8+CD57+ effector memory T cells from SAA patients. The clonotype originates from a human donor with aplastic anemia.

This chain's CDR3 is CASSLGVSGGNTIYF. In DNA form, the CDR3 reads TGTGCCAGCAGTTTAGGAGTGTCAGGAGGGAACACCATATATTTT. V is TRBV12-3 or TRBV12-4 and J is TRBJ1-3; D is uncertain. CDR3 size: 15 residues. Trimming took 1 base from V and 7 from J, leaving 14 bases between them.